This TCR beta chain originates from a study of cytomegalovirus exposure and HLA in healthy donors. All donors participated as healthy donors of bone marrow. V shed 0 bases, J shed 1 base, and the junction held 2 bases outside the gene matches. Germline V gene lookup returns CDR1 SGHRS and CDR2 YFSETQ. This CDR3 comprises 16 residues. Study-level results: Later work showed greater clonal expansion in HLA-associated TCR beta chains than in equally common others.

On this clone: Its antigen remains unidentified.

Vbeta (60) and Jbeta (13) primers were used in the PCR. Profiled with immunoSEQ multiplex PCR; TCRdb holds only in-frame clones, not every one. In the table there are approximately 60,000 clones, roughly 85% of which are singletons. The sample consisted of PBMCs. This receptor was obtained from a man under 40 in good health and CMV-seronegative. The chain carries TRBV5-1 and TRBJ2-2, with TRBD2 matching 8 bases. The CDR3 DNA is TGCGCCAGCAGCTTGGCTCTAGCGGGGAACACCGGGGAGCTGTTTTTT. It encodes CASSLALAGNTGELFF.